The 4 T cell receptor beta chains presented below share a single source sample, sequenced in a study of blood T cell repertoires in COVID-19. Libraries were prepared by immunoSEQ multiplex PCR; TCRdb keeps only in-frame clonotypes and omits some of them. The table has 150,000 to 200,000 clones, under 80% seen once. Sequencing was done on a sample of peripheral blood. These receptors were collected from a man aged 45-60 years who had recovered from COVID-19.

The chain employs TRBV27 and TRBJ2-5; the match to TRBD2 covers 14 bases. The CDR3 runs 16 residues. Trimming took 4 bases from V and 5 from J; bases not matched to a gene: 6. Germline CDR1 reads MNHEY; CDR2 reads SMNVEV (reference sequence). The CDR3 coding sequence is TGTGCCAGCAGTTCGTCCGGACTAGCGGGAGGTGAGACCCAGTACTTC. This encodes CASSSSGLAGGETQYF.

This chain uses TRBV19 with TRBJ1-5; 9 bases line up with TRBD1. The ends lost 6 bases at V and 4 bases at J; junction bases unmatched: 7. Germline V lookup: CDR1 LNHDA, CDR2 SQIVND (reference sequence). The CDR3 consists of 15 residues. As DNA, the CDR3 is TGTGCCAGTAGACAGGACAGGGGACCAAATCAGCCCCAGCATTTT. This sequence encodes CASRQDRGPNQPQHF.

The chain joins TRBV11-2 to TRBJ2-7, with TRBD2 as a possible D gene (6 bases). This CDR3 contains 15 residues. V was cut by 1 base and J by 5 bases, with 15 bases left in between. Germline V CDR1 and CDR2: SGHAT, FQNNGV. This CDR3 reads CASSLGSGEVDEQYF. Here the CDR3 DNA reads TGTGCCAGCAGCTTAGGTTCGGGAGAGGTGGACGAGCAGTACTTC.

The CDR3 reads CAWSKGLRVSGNTIYF. CDR3 DNA: TGTGCCTGGAGTAAGGGGCTTCGAGTCTCTGGAAACACCATATATTTT. J is TRBJ1-3 and V is TRBV30; TRBD1 might be the D (5 bases). The CDR3 has 16 amino acids. The germline CDR1 and CDR2 sequences are GTSNPN and SVGIG (reference sequence). V lost 2 bases and J lost 0, with 14 bases in between.